A selection of T cell receptor beta chains follows, all from one sample in a study of T-cell reconstitution after alpha-beta-depleted transplantation in children. Each CDR3 protein is one row after TCRdb ran MiXCR on the PCR reads. The sample includes 100,000 to 120,000 distinct CDR3 sequences, 10% of them seen just once. Here the sequenced sample was PBMCs from the stem cell graft donor, taken from the stem cell graft. The source is a human donor who donated a stem cell graft to a child with acute lymphoblastic leukemia. CDR3s include the opening cysteine and the closing phenylalanine or tryptophan. Each record gives: J gene, D gene, clone size, V gene, CDR3 DNA, CDR3 protein. D genes are given only for firm matches. Clone size appears in some rows only: once, few, many, or a class for an expanded clone.

j_gene: TRBJ2-3; d_gene: NA; abundance: many; v_gene: TRBV20-1; CDR3nt: TGCAGTGCCGAGCTGCCGGGACCCACCTCCCGCACAGATACGCAGTATTTT; CDR3aa: CSAELPGPTSRTDTQYF
j_gene: TRBJ2-5; d_gene: TRBD2; abundance: many; v_gene: TRBV9; CDR3nt: TGTGCCAGCAGCGAGGAAGTGGGACTACAATTCCAAGAGACCCAGTACTTC; CDR3aa: CASSEEVGLQFQETQYF
j_gene: TRBJ2-7; d_gene: NA; abundance: NA; v_gene: TRBV5-6; CDR3nt: TGTGCCAGCAGCTTTGGTACAGGGAGGGTTAGGGAGCAGTACTTC; CDR3aa: CASSFGTGRVREQYF
j_gene: TRBJ2-7; d_gene: NA; abundance: many; v_gene: TRBV7-2; CDR3nt: TGTGCCAGCAGTCACACGAGTTCCTACGAGCAGTACTTC; CDR3aa: CASSHTSSYEQYF
j_gene: TRBJ2-2; d_gene: NA; abundance: many; v_gene: TRBV20-1; CDR3nt: TGCAGTGCTAGGATATATGGGACAAACCGAGGGGAGCTGTTTTTT; CDR3aa: CSARIYGTNRGELFF
j_gene: TRBJ2-7; d_gene: TRBD1; abundance: NA; v_gene: TRBV4-1; CDR3nt: TGCGCCAGCAGCCAACCGACAGGGGTGACCTACGAGCAGTACTTC; CDR3aa: CASSQPTGVTYEQYF
j_gene: TRBJ2-5; d_gene: NA; abundance: many; v_gene: TRBV5-1; CDR3nt: TGCGCCAGCAGCTTGAGACAGGACGGGGAGACCCAGTACTTC; CDR3aa: CASSLRQDGETQYF
j_gene: TRBJ2-3; d_gene: NA; abundance: many; v_gene: TRBV5-1; CDR3nt: TGCGCCAGCAGCTTCCGGGTCGACTTCACAGATACGCAGTATTTT; CDR3aa: CASSFRVDFTDTQYF
j_gene: TRBJ2-5; d_gene: NA; abundance: NA; v_gene: TRBV20-1; CDR3nt: TGCAGTGCTAGGCCAACCGTTGCGGAGACCCAGTACTTC; CDR3aa: CSARPTVAETQYF
j_gene: TRBJ2-5; d_gene: TRBD2; abundance: many; v_gene: TRBV29-1; CDR3nt: TGCAGCGTTGAACGGGTAAAGGGAGGGGAGAAAGAGACCCAGTACTTC; CDR3aa: CSVERVKGGEKETQYF
j_gene: TRBJ2-3; d_gene: TRBD2; abundance: many; v_gene: TRBV7-9; CDR3nt: TGTGCCAGCAGCTCCCCGTTAGCGGGAACTACAGATACGCAGTATTTT; CDR3aa: CASSSPLAGTTDTQYF
j_gene: TRBJ1-2; d_gene: NA; abundance: NA; v_gene: TRBV18; CDR3nt: TGTGCCAGCTCACACACGGATGACTATGGCTACACCTTC; CDR3aa: CASSHTDDYGYTF
j_gene: TRBJ2-1; d_gene: TRBD1; abundance: many; v_gene: TRBV12-5; CDR3nt: TGTGCTAGTGGGATTGGGACAGGGTACAATGAGCAGTTCTTC; CDR3aa: CASGIGTGYNEQFF
j_gene: TRBJ2-7; d_gene: NA; abundance: NA; v_gene: TRBV4-2; CDR3nt: TGTGCCAGCAGCCCGGAACCCCCCTCCTACGAGCAGTACTTC; CDR3aa: CASSPEPPSYEQYF
j_gene: TRBJ2-1; d_gene: TRBD2; abundance: many; v_gene: TRBV9; CDR3nt: TGTGCCAGTAACCTACCACTAGCGGGGGGAAAGAATGAGCAGTTCTTC; CDR3aa: CASNLPLAGGKNEQFF
j_gene: TRBJ2-7; d_gene: TRBD1; abundance: many; v_gene: TRBV29-1; CDR3nt: TGCAGCGTCTTCCGGGACAGGGACGAGCAGTACTTC; CDR3aa: CSVFRDRDEQYF
j_gene: TRBJ2-3; d_gene: TRBD2; abundance: many; v_gene: TRBV7-3; CDR3nt: TGTGCCAGCAGCGTAGGGACTAGCGGGACCGATACGCAGTATTTT; CDR3aa: CASSVGTSGTDTQYF
j_gene: TRBJ1-1; d_gene: NA; abundance: NA; v_gene: TRBV6-2/TRBV6-3; CDR3nt: TGTGCCAGCAGTTGGACGGAGTCGAACACTGAAGCTTTCTTT; CDR3aa: CASSWTESNTEAFF
j_gene: TRBJ2-5; d_gene: NA; abundance: many; v_gene: TRBV5-8; CDR3nt: TGTGCCAGCAGCTTTATCCATTACCAAGAGACCCAGTACTTC; CDR3aa: CASSFIHYQETQYF
j_gene: TRBJ2-2; d_gene: NA; abundance: many; v_gene: TRBV20-1; CDR3nt: TGCAGTGCTAGGACAGAATCCGGTGTTACCGGGGAGCTGTTTTTT; CDR3aa: CSARTESGVTGELFF
j_gene: TRBJ1-4; d_gene: NA; abundance: many; v_gene: TRBV7-9; CDR3nt: TGTGCCAGCAGCTACGATCCGGGGGAGCCTAATGAAAAACTGTTTTTT; CDR3aa: CASSYDPGEPNEKLFF
j_gene: TRBJ2-2; d_gene: TRBD2; abundance: NA; v_gene: TRBV6-5; CDR3nt: TGTACCACCTGTCTAGGACTAGCTACCGGGGAGCTGTTTTTT; CDR3aa: CTTCLGLATGELFF
j_gene: TRBJ2-1; d_gene: TRBD1; abundance: many; v_gene: TRBV5-4; CDR3nt: TGTGCCAGCAGCACCCGACAGGGTGACTACAATGAGCAGTTCTTC; CDR3aa: CASSTRQGDYNEQFF
j_gene: TRBJ2-5; d_gene: TRBD2; abundance: many; v_gene: TRBV12-3/TRBV12-4; CDR3nt: TGTGCCAGCAGCCGGGGAGGGGCGTTTCAGACCCAGTACTTC; CDR3aa: CASSRGGAFQTQYF
j_gene: TRBJ2-2; d_gene: NA; abundance: many; v_gene: TRBV20-1; CDR3nt: TGCAGTGCTCCAAGTGCGGGGGCCACCGGGGAGCTGTTTTTT; CDR3aa: CSAPSAGATGELFF
j_gene: TRBJ2-1; d_gene: TRBD2; abundance: many; v_gene: TRBV29-1; CDR3nt: TGCAGCGTTGAAGCCTTTGTCCGGGGGGGCGACTACAATGAGCAGTTCTTC; CDR3aa: CSVEAFVRGGDYNEQFF
j_gene: TRBJ1-5; d_gene: TRBD1; abundance: many; v_gene: TRBV20-1; CDR3nt: TGCAGTGCCTCTTTTGAGACAGGGGGCAATCAGCCCCAGCATTTT; CDR3aa: CSASFETGGNQPQHF
j_gene: TRBJ1-1; d_gene: NA; abundance: many; v_gene: TRBV12-3/TRBV12-4; CDR3nt: TGTGCCAGCAACGAAGCGTCCCGGGGACCTATAAGGGCCTTT; CDR3aa: CASNEASRGPIRAF
j_gene: TRBJ1-5; d_gene: TRBD1; abundance: few; v_gene: TRBV7-9; CDR3nt: TGTGCCAGCAGCCAGGGGGGGACAGGGGGCTATAGCAATCAGCCCCAGCATTTT; CDR3aa: CASSQGGTGGYSNQPQHF
j_gene: TRBJ1-6; d_gene: TRBD1; abundance: NA; v_gene: TRBV20-1; CDR3nt: TGCAGTGCTAGAGCGGGTGTGACAGGGTATAATTCACCCCTCCACTTT; CDR3aa: CSARAGVTGYNSPLHF
j_gene: TRBJ1-4; d_gene: NA; abundance: many; v_gene: TRBV6-1; CDR3nt: TGTGCCAGCAACCGGACCGTGGGGGCGGTGGAAAAACTGTTTTTT; CDR3aa: CASNRTVGAVEKLFF
j_gene: TRBJ1-1; d_gene: NA; abundance: many; v_gene: TRBV20-1; CDR3nt: TGCAGTGCTAGAGATCTATACGCCCGGGGGGGGGCTAACACTGAAGCTTTCTTT; CDR3aa: CSARDLYARGGANTEAFF
j_gene: TRBJ2-1; d_gene: NA; abundance: many; v_gene: TRBV15; CDR3nt: TGTGCCACCAGCAGAGTGGCTAGTCCCTCCTACAATGAGCAGTTCTTC; CDR3aa: CATSRVASPSYNEQFF
j_gene: TRBJ2-7; d_gene: NA; abundance: many; v_gene: TRBV20-1; CDR3nt: TGCAGTGCTAGCGGACCCCGGCGGGGAGTCTACGAGCAGTACTTC; CDR3aa: CSASGPRRGVYEQYF
j_gene: TRBJ2-3; d_gene: TRBD1; abundance: many; v_gene: TRBV20-1; CDR3nt: TGCAGTGCTAGGCCTAGGGGGCTTGGGGCAGATACGCAGTATTTT; CDR3aa: CSARPRGLGADTQYF
j_gene: TRBJ1-1; d_gene: TRBD1; abundance: many; v_gene: TRBV11-3; CDR3nt: TGTGCCAGCAGCTTAGACAGGGGGCTGAACACTGAAGCTTTCTTT; CDR3aa: CASSLDRGLNTEAFF
j_gene: TRBJ1-5; d_gene: NA; abundance: many; v_gene: TRBV7-2; CDR3nt: TGTGCCAGCAGCGAAGACACCCCGCGGGGCAATCAGCCCCAGCATTTT; CDR3aa: CASSEDTPRGNQPQHF
j_gene: TRBJ1-4; d_gene: NA; abundance: many; v_gene: TRBV13; CDR3nt: TGTGCCAGCAGCCCCGGAAGGGCTGGCGGTAGTGAAAAACTGTTTTTT; CDR3aa: CASSPGRAGGSEKLFF
j_gene: TRBJ2-5; d_gene: NA; abundance: many; v_gene: TRBV27; CDR3nt: TGTGCCAGCAGTGACGAGGCAGGGAAACAAGAGACCCAGTACTTC; CDR3aa: CASSDEAGKQETQYF
j_gene: TRBJ2-7; d_gene: NA; abundance: many; v_gene: TRBV29-1; CDR3nt: TGCACCGTTAGGACTACGAAATACGAGCAGTACTTC; CDR3aa: CTVRTTKYEQYF
j_gene: TRBJ2-1; d_gene: NA; abundance: many; v_gene: TRBV14; CDR3nt: TGTGCCAGCAGCCAAGATGGTCTAGCCATCAATGAGCAGTTCTTC; CDR3aa: CASSQDGLAINEQFF
j_gene: TRBJ2-7; d_gene: TRBD2; abundance: many; v_gene: TRBV7-8; CDR3nt: TGTGCCAGCAGCCCCCGGGGGGGAGGCGTGTCCTACGAGCAGTACTTC; CDR3aa: CASSPRGGGVSYEQYF